This T cell receptor (beta chain) was retrieved from a study of shared T cell receptors in the human thymus. CDR1 MDHEN and CDR2 SYDVKM come from the germline V gene. The CDR3 covers 14 residues. V lost 0 bases and J 4 bases, leaving 8 bases between the germline ends. Sequencing was performed with immunoSEQ multiplex PCR; in TCRdb, only in-frame clones are kept and a portion is missing. The sample lists 700,000 or so clones; 80% to 90% were seen once. The data also belong to a second study, concerning human thymus T cells. That work states: Infants served as donors; they were healthy and Finnish and were having corrective surgery for congenital heart defects. Corrective cardiac operations yielded the resected thymus tissue. Thymic and blood repertoires appeared to display a bias in their usage of V and J genes. Unrelated people showed highly overlapping thymic repertoires, related research reported.

This clonotype was sampled from a girl under three years old with a congenital heart defect. The chain carries TRBV28 and TRBJ2-3, with D possibly matching TRBD1 (5 bases). Sequences were obtained from thymocytes. For the CDR3, the DNA is TGTGCCAGCAGTTTATGCACAGGCGCAGATACGCAGTATTTT. The encoded protein is CASSLCTGADTQYF.